The rows below give T cell receptor beta chains drawn from one sample of a study of T cell responses to AZD1222 COVID-19 vaccine. The assay was immunoSEQ multiplex PCR, and TCRdb's table has in-frame clones only and misses some. The profile shows about 150,000 clones, 91% of them singletons. Sequences were derived from peripheral blood, sampled 28 days after the second AZD1222 dose. All receptors derive from an adult who received the AZD1222 COVID-19 vaccine. The CDR3 runs from the conserved cysteine through the conserved F or W. The order of the fields is D gene, V gene, clone size, J gene, CDR3 DNA, CDR3 protein. D genes are given only for firm matches. The size entry is marked missing in some rows and otherwise reads once, few, many or a size class.

d_gene: TRBD1
v_gene: TRBV11-2
abundance: .
j_gene: TRBJ2-5
CDR3nt: TGTGCCAGCAGCTTAACACGAGGACAGGGGGCAGGAGAGACCCAGTACTTC
CDR3aa: CASSLTRGQGAGETQYF

d_gene: .
v_gene: TRBV7-2
abundance: .
j_gene: TRBJ2-7
CDR3nt: TGTGCCACCACGGGAACCGACTACGAGCAGTACTTC
CDR3aa: CATTGTDYEQYF

d_gene: TRBD2
v_gene: TRBV9
abundance: .
j_gene: TRBJ2-7
CDR3nt: TGTGCCAGCAGCGTAGATTCTAGCGGATACGAGCAGTACTTC
CDR3aa: CASSVDSSGYEQYF

d_gene: TRBD2
v_gene: TRBV13
abundance: .
j_gene: TRBJ2-7
CDR3nt: TGTGCCAGCAGCGCCTCCGGGACTAGTAGCGAGCAGTACTTC
CDR3aa: CASSASGTSSEQYF

d_gene: TRBD2
v_gene: TRBV9
abundance: .
j_gene: TRBJ2-7
CDR3nt: TGTGCCAGCAGCGGAAGGCCCGAAGGACTAGCGGAAAGCTCCTACGAGCAGTACTTC
CDR3aa: CASSGRPEGLAESSYEQYF

d_gene: .
v_gene: TRBV13
abundance: .
j_gene: TRBJ1-1
CDR3nt: TGTGCCAGCAGCTTCTCCAGGAACACTGAAGCTTTCTTT
CDR3aa: CASSFSRNTEAFF

d_gene: TRBD1
v_gene: TRBV5-1
abundance: .
j_gene: TRBJ1-1
CDR3nt: TGCGCCAGCAGCTTCCAAGGGGGCCCGAACACTGAAGCTTTCTTT
CDR3aa: CASSFQGGPNTEAFF

d_gene: .
v_gene: TRBV7-9
abundance: .
j_gene: TRBJ1-1
CDR3nt: TGTGCCAGCAGCCGACAGGTGGATGAAGCTTTCTTT
CDR3aa: CASSRQVDEAFF

d_gene: .
v_gene: TRBV28
abundance: .
j_gene: TRBJ1-2
CDR3nt: TGTGCCAGCAGTCCCCCCGGGACGCACGATGGTGGCTACACCTTC
CDR3aa: CASSPPGTHDGGYTF

d_gene: .
v_gene: TRBV12-3/TRBV12-4
abundance: .
j_gene: TRBJ1-2
CDR3nt: TGTGCCAGCAGTTTAGGGGGAGCAAGAGGCTACACCTTC
CDR3aa: CASSLGGARGYTF

d_gene: .
v_gene: TRBV7-2
abundance: once
j_gene: TRBJ1-4
CDR3nt: TGTGCCAGCACAAAGACCGCAACTAATGAAAAACTGTTTTTT
CDR3aa: CASTKTATNEKLFF

d_gene: .
v_gene: TRBV18
abundance: .
j_gene: TRBJ2-7
CDR3nt: TGTGCCAGCTCACCACTAAGTTCCGGGACGCCCTACGAGCAGTACTTC
CDR3aa: CASSPLSSGTPYEQYF

d_gene: TRBD1
v_gene: TRBV29-1
abundance: .
j_gene: TRBJ1-1
CDR3nt: TGCAGCGTGGACAGGGGCGGCACTGAAGCTTTCTTT
CDR3aa: CSVDRGGTEAFF

d_gene: .
v_gene: TRBV19
abundance: .
j_gene: TRBJ1-5
CDR3nt: TGTGCCAGTATGCCCCGGGACACAAATCAGCCCCAGCATTTT
CDR3aa: CASMPRDTNQPQHF

d_gene: .
v_gene: TRBV5-1
abundance: .
j_gene: TRBJ2-7
CDR3nt: TGCGCCAGCAGCTTGGATGGGACTTCAACCTACGAGCAGTACTTC
CDR3aa: CASSLDGTSTYEQYF

d_gene: .
v_gene: TRBV5-4
abundance: .
j_gene: TRBJ1-3
CDR3nt: TGTGCCAGCAGCTCGGACCTCCCTGCTCTCGCCATATATTTT
CDR3aa: CASSSDLPALAIYF

d_gene: .
v_gene: TRBV18
abundance: .
j_gene: TRBJ1-1
CDR3nt: TGTGCCAGCTCACCCCTTGGGGGGCTGGTGAAAACTGAAGCTTTCTTT
CDR3aa: CASSPLGGLVKTEAFF

d_gene: TRBD1
v_gene: TRBV28
abundance: .
j_gene: TRBJ1-5
CDR3nt: TGTGCCAGCAGTCCCAGACAGGGGGCAGGCAATCAGCCCCAGCATTTT
CDR3aa: CASSPRQGAGNQPQHF

d_gene: .
v_gene: TRBV9
abundance: .
j_gene: TRBJ1-1
CDR3nt: TGTGCCAGCAGCGCTGACTTCAGGGTTGACACTGAAGCTTTCTTT
CDR3aa: CASSADFRVDTEAFF

d_gene: .
v_gene: TRBV6-2/TRBV6-3
abundance: .
j_gene: TRBJ1-4
CDR3nt: TGTGCCAGCAGTTACTCGGAGAGAAAACTGTTTTTT
CDR3aa: CASSYSERKLFF

d_gene: .
v_gene: TRBV4-3
abundance: once
j_gene: TRBJ2-7
CDR3nt: TGCGCCAGCAGCCGGGGGACATCCTACGAGCAGTACTTC
CDR3aa: CASSRGTSYEQYF

d_gene: .
v_gene: TRBV5-4
abundance: .
j_gene: TRBJ2-3
CDR3nt: TGTGCCAGCAGCTTTGAAGGAGGGGGGGCAGATACGCAGTATTTT
CDR3aa: CASSFEGGGADTQYF

d_gene: .
v_gene: TRBV25-1
abundance: .
j_gene: TRBJ1-5
CDR3nt: TGTGCCAGCAGTGAAGCGGGCAGGGGAGGGCAGCCCCAGCATTTT
CDR3aa: CASSEAGRGGQPQHF

d_gene: .
v_gene: TRBV9
abundance: .
j_gene: TRBJ2-1
CDR3nt: TGTGCCAGCACGAAAGGGGGGGACTACAATGAGCAGTTCTTC
CDR3aa: CASTKGGDYNEQFF

d_gene: .
v_gene: TRBV15
abundance: .
j_gene: TRBJ1-5
CDR3nt: TGTGCCACCAGCAGAGGGTCGGGTCCAGTAGGACAGCCCCAGCATTTT
CDR3aa: CATSRGSGPVGQPQHF

d_gene: TRBD2
v_gene: TRBV24-1
abundance: .
j_gene: TRBJ2-3
CDR3nt: TGTGCCACCGTAAGCGGGAGATCCGGCACAGATACGCAGTATTTT
CDR3aa: CATVSGRSGTDTQYF

d_gene: .
v_gene: TRBV11-2
abundance: few
j_gene: TRBJ1-1
CDR3nt: TGTGCCAGCAGCTTTTTAGGGGTGGCAACGAACACTGAAGCTTTCTTT
CDR3aa: CASSFLGVATNTEAFF

d_gene: TRBD1
v_gene: TRBV29-1
abundance: .
j_gene: TRBJ1-1
CDR3nt: TGCAGCGTAGGGACAGGGGTGACTGAAGCTTTCTTT
CDR3aa: CSVGTGVTEAFF

d_gene: TRBD2
v_gene: TRBV5-1
abundance: .
j_gene: TRBJ2-5
CDR3nt: TGCGCCAGCAGTCGAGGCCAAACTAGCGGAGTGGAGACCCAGTACTTC
CDR3aa: CASSRGQTSGVETQYF

d_gene: .
v_gene: TRBV9
abundance: .
j_gene: TRBJ1-5
CDR3nt: TGTGCCAGCAGCGCCGCGGACAATCAGCCCCAGCATTTT
CDR3aa: CASSAADNQPQHF

d_gene: .
v_gene: TRBV19
abundance: .
j_gene: TRBJ1-4
CDR3nt: TGTGCCAGTAGTAGGCAAGTGACTGAAAAACTGTTTTTT
CDR3aa: CASSRQVTEKLFF

d_gene: .
v_gene: TRBV5-4
abundance: few
j_gene: TRBJ1-3
CDR3nt: TGTGCCAGCAGGTCTTCTTTTGGACAGAACCTAAAGGATCCAGGGAACACCATATATTTT
CDR3aa: CASRSSFGQNLKDPGNTIYF

d_gene: .
v_gene: TRBV27
abundance: .
j_gene: TRBJ1-1
CDR3nt: TGTGCCAGCAGTTTGGGGGGACCCACTGAAGCTTTCTTT
CDR3aa: CASSLGGPTEAFF

d_gene: TRBD2
v_gene: TRBV19
abundance: .
j_gene: TRBJ2-7
CDR3nt: TGTGCCAGTAGTACTGGACTAGCGGGAGGTTCCTACGAGCAGTACTTC
CDR3aa: CASSTGLAGGSYEQYF

d_gene: TRBD1
v_gene: TRBV9
abundance: .
j_gene: TRBJ2-6
CDR3nt: TGTGCCAGCAGCGTAGAGGGGGACAGTTACGTAGGGGCCAACGTCCTGACTTTC
CDR3aa: CASSVEGDSYVGANVLTF

d_gene: .
v_gene: TRBV18
abundance: .
j_gene: TRBJ1-2
CDR3nt: TGTGCCAGCTCACCCCGAGGGACGGCAGACGGCTACACCTTC
CDR3aa: CASSPRGTADGYTF

d_gene: TRBD1
v_gene: TRBV7-6
abundance: once
j_gene: TRBJ2-7
CDR3nt: TGTGCCAGCAGCTTAGGGGACAGGGGCGCGCAGTACTTC
CDR3aa: CASSLGDRGAQYF

d_gene: TRBD1
v_gene: TRBV7-9
abundance: .
j_gene: TRBJ2-7
CDR3nt: TGTGCCAGCAGCTTCGCAGGGGGCGCCTCCTACGAGCAGTACTTC
CDR3aa: CASSFAGGASYEQYF

d_gene: TRBD2
v_gene: TRBV29-1
abundance: .
j_gene: TRBJ2-3
CDR3nt: TGCAGCGTTGACGGAACTAGCGGGGGAGGCACAGATACGCAGTATTTT
CDR3aa: CSVDGTSGGGTDTQYF

d_gene: TRBD1
v_gene: TRBV7-2
abundance: .
j_gene: TRBJ1-1
CDR3nt: TGTGCCAGCAGGGTGCAGGGGGCCACTGAAGCTTTCTTT
CDR3aa: CASRVQGATEAFF

d_gene: .
v_gene: TRBV5-5
abundance: .
j_gene: TRBJ1-1
CDR3nt: TGTGCCAGCAGCCTAAGTGGGGCACACCGGTCAGACCAAGCTTTCTTT
CDR3aa: CASSLSGAHRSDQAFF

d_gene: .
v_gene: TRBV9
abundance: .
j_gene: TRBJ1-6
CDR3nt: TGTGCCAGCAGCGTAGAGACCCTTTCACCCCTCCACTTT
CDR3aa: CASSVETLSPLHF

d_gene: TRBD1
v_gene: TRBV6-1
abundance: .
j_gene: TRBJ1-6
CDR3nt: TGTGCCAGCAGTGACGCGGGACAGGGCCACTATAATTCACCCCTCCACTTT
CDR3aa: CASSDAGQGHYNSPLHF

d_gene: TRBD2
v_gene: TRBV27
abundance: .
j_gene: TRBJ2-3
CDR3nt: TGTGCCAGCTCGACTAGCGGGGGGGCCTATACGCAGTATTTT
CDR3aa: CASSTSGGAYTQYF

d_gene: .
v_gene: TRBV19
abundance: .
j_gene: TRBJ1-1
CDR3nt: TGTGCCAGTAGTATAAGGGCAGGGCGCATTGGAGCTTTCTTT
CDR3aa: CASSIRAGRIGAFF

d_gene: .
v_gene: TRBV19
abundance: .
j_gene: TRBJ2-2
CDR3nt: TGTGCCAGTAGGGGCGTAGAGGGATCTAACACCGGGGAGCTGTTTTTT
CDR3aa: CASRGVEGSNTGELFF

d_gene: .
v_gene: TRBV7-9
abundance: .
j_gene: TRBJ1-2
CDR3nt: TGTGCCAGCAGCTTGATCCCCAGGGACGATGGCTACACCTTC
CDR3aa: CASSLIPRDDGYTF

d_gene: .
v_gene: TRBV6-5
abundance: .
j_gene: TRBJ2-5
CDR3nt: TGTGCCAGCAGTATAATTGGGGGCCAAGAGACCCAGTACTTC
CDR3aa: CASSIIGGQETQYF

d_gene: .
v_gene: TRBV3-1/TRBV3-2
abundance: .
j_gene: TRBJ2-7
CDR3nt: TGTGCCAGCAGCCAAGGTTCCGCATGGACCTACGAGCAGTACTTC
CDR3aa: CASSQGSAWTYEQYF

d_gene: .
v_gene: TRBV12-3/TRBV12-4
abundance: .
j_gene: TRBJ1-1
CDR3nt: TGTGCCAGCAGTCAAGACAACCTCCTCCGGGCTTTCTTT
CDR3aa: CASSQDNLLRAFF

d_gene: TRBD1
v_gene: TRBV27
abundance: .
j_gene: TRBJ1-1
CDR3nt: TGTGCCAGCAGCCCTATGACAGGGGGTTTTTGGTACACTGAAGCTTTCTTT
CDR3aa: CASSPMTGGFWYTEAFF

d_gene: TRBD1
v_gene: TRBV28
abundance: .
j_gene: TRBJ1-5
CDR3nt: TGTGCCAGCTGCAGGGGGCTGGGACGCAATCAGCCCCAGCATTTT
CDR3aa: CASCRGLGRNQPQHF

d_gene: .
v_gene: TRBV29-1
abundance: .
j_gene: TRBJ2-7
CDR3nt: TGCAGCGTTGGACGGGATAGCTCCTACGAGCAGTACTTC
CDR3aa: CSVGRDSSYEQYF